This T cell receptor beta chain comes out of a study of blood T cell repertoires in COVID-19. This CDR3 has 15 residues. From germline, CDR1 is MNHNS and CDR2 SASEGT. Trimming took 2 bases from V and 2 from J; bases not matched to a gene: 6. Sequencing used immunoSEQ multiplex PCR; TCRdb keeps in-frame clones, though not all of them. Among about 360,000 clones, approximately 86% were seen once, and the ten largest hold about 3%. Sample: peripheral blood. The chain links TRBV6-1 to TRBJ2-7, with TRBD2 identical over 7 bases. The receptor was derived from a human donor in a cohort sampled during active COVID-19. The CDR3 loop is CASSERRGDPYEQYF. The CDR3 DNA reads as TGTGCCAGCAGTGAACGTCGGGGGGACCCCTACGAGCAGTACTTC.